What follows describes a single T cell receptor beta chain. What it binds is unknown. This same CDR3 is encoded by further DNA sequences in the sample. The data were obtained in a study of shared clonotypes between healthy human individuals. Study background: Sampling drew on donors who were a couple of women and a few men aged 18 to 49.

CD4+ cells were split into CD45RA+ naive and CD45RA-negative memory subsets. Germline values: CDR1 SGHTA, CDR2 FQGNSA. V lost 5 bases and J lost 4, with 4 bases in between. This CDR3 has 11 residues. Sequencing was performed with immunoSEQ multiplex PCR; in TCRdb, only in-frame clones are kept and a portion is missing. Of about 2.3 million clones detected, just over 90% appear once; the ten largest clones hold under 0.45%. Study-wide results and limits: Clonotypes that were shared across a few donors made up around 4.6% of naive CD4 clonotypes. As a rule, naive subsets had a larger estimated richness than memory subsets.

Source material: naive CD4+ T cells from PBMCs. The sample's subset: CD45RA+ positively selected. This TCR was recovered from a man between 18 and 29 years old in good health. Some clones in this sample may be carry-over from other donors' samples. V is TRBV7-2 and J is TRBJ2-3; no definite D call. CDR3 in amino acids: CASSPADTQYF. The CDR3, as DNA: TGTGCCAGCAGCCCAGCAGATACGCAGTATTTT. The full variable domain, its missing parts supplied by reference TRBV7-2 and TRBJ2-3, is GAGVSQSPSNKVTEKGKDVELRCDPISGHTALYWYRQSLGQGLEFLIYFQGNSAPDKSGLPSDRFSAERTGGSVSTLTIQRTQQEDSAVYLCASSPADTQYFGPGTRLTVL.